The 23 T cell receptor beta chains below come from one sample, sequenced in a study of technical replicates of blood from a handful of donors. TCRdb keeps only in-frame clones here, not all; method: immunoSEQ multiplex PCR. The profile shows 70,000 to 95,000 clones, roughly 94% of them singletons. Sequencing used T cells isolated from PBMCs. The receptor set was obtained from a human donor in good health.

This clone was recorded a few times. The chain joins TRBV6-5 to TRBJ2-7; tentative D call: TRBD2 (5 bases). With 6 bases removed from V and 0 bases from J, the gap between germline ends came to 9 bases. The germline V gene has CDR1 MNHEY and CDR2 SVGAGI. This CDR3 spans 13 amino acids. Written as DNA, the CDR3 is TGTGCCAGCAGCCCGGGGTTCTCCTACGAGCAGTACTTC. Its translation is CASSPGFSYEQYF.

The V call is TRBV20-1, the J call TRBJ2-7; TRBD1 aligns across 7 bases. This CDR3 spans 11 amino acids. Germline V CDR1 and CDR2: DFQATT, SNEGSKA (reference sequence). CDR3 sequence reads: CRSGTVYEQYF. CDR3 nucleotide sequence: TGCAGGTCCGGGACAGTCTACGAGCAGTACTTC.

V gene TRBV6-5 combines with J gene TRBJ2-1; TRBD2 agrees at 9 bases. The V and J ends lost 4 bases and 0 bases, in that order; junction bases with no gene match: 4. The CDR3 length is 16 residues. Germline V gene data show CDR1 as MNHEY and CDR2 as SVGAGI. CDR3 in DNA: TGTGCCAGCAGTTCCCTAGCGGGAAACTCCTACAATGAGCAGTTCTTC. Translation gives CASSSLAGNSYNEQFF.

DNA of the CDR3: TGTGCCAGCAACCTCTTAGACAGGGCGGTTGACACTGAAGCTTTCTTT. Amino acid sequence: CASNLLDRAVDTEAFF. The rearrangement joins TRBV6-6 to TRBJ1-1; TRBD1 matches at 7 bases. This CDR3 has 16 amino acids. After removal of 7 bases from V and 3 bases from J, the junction contained 14 bases not matched to a gene. CDR1 is MNHNY and CDR2 is SVGAGI in the germline V gene (reference sequence).

A word on this clone: Compared with germline, one end of the junction differs, possibly owing to a read error. J is TRBJ2-2 and V is TRBV28; 8 bases align to TRBD2. The germline CDR1 and CDR2 sequences are MDHEN and SYDVKM. This CDR3 spans 13 amino acids. CDR3 sequence (DNA): TGTGCCGGCAGCGGGAGAGTAGGTGGGGAGCTGTTTTTT. Amino acid sequence: CAGSGRVGGELFF.

With respect to this clone: This sample includes further DNA sequences coding for the same CDR3. The rearrangement joins TRBV4-1 to TRBJ1-5, with 7 bases that match TRBD1. Germline loops: CDR1 MGHRA, CDR2 YSYEKL. The CDR3 is 14 residues long. V dropped 1 base and J dropped 5; count of bases not matched to a gene: 2. CDR3 in DNA: TGCGCCAGCAGCCAAGGACAGGGTTATCAGCCCCAGCATTTT. Its protein is CASSQGQGYQPQHF.

V and J are TRBV6-5 and TRBJ1-4, with D unclear. The CDR3 loop spans 15 amino acids. CDR1 and CDR2 (germline): MNHEY, SVGAGI. V gave up 3 bases and J gave up 3 bases, with 11 bases separating them. Written as DNA, the CDR3 is TGTGCCAGCAGTTATATAGTGAATGCTAATGAAAAACTGTTTTTT. This codes for CASSYIVNANEKLFF.

The chain carries TRBV18 and TRBJ1-4, with no clear D. The V end lost 2 bases, the J end lost 0 bases, and 7 bases lay between the germline ends. This CDR3 region has 15 residues. CDR1 is KGHSH and CDR2 is LQKENI in the germline V gene. Here the CDR3 DNA reads TGTGCCAGCTCACCAGTACAAACAACTAATGAAAAACTGTTTTTT. Encoded protein: CASSPVQTTNEKLFF.

V usage is TRBV6-1 and J usage is TRBJ2-7, with TRBD1 identical over 9 bases. V gave up 9 bases and J gave up 6 bases; unmatched junction bases: 6. The CDR3 is 12 residues long. Germline-derived CDR1 and CDR2 are MNHNS and SASEGT. The CDR3, as DNA: TGTGCCAGTTGGACAGGGGTGGGCGAGCAGTACTTC. It yields the protein CASWTGVGEQYF.

A single count supports this clone. This rearrangement joins TRBV6-4 to TRBJ2-3, with 13 bases lining up with TRBD2. In germline, CDR1 is MRHNA, CDR2 SNTAGT. The CDR3 sequence is 16 residues long. Trimming removed 2 bases from V and 6 bases from J; junction bases left unmatched: 5. The CDR3 spells CASSDGTSGTPDTQYF. The CDR3 DNA reads as TGTGCCAGCAGTGACGGGACTAGCGGGACCCCCGATACGCAGTATTTT.

The J gene is TRBJ2-3, the V gene TRBV6-1; D is possibly TRBD1 (5 bases). The CDR3 length is 15 residues. Germline V gene data show CDR1 as MNHNS and CDR2 as SASEGT. Deletions cut 6 bases from V and 2 bases from J, with 15 bases between. The CDR3 is CASSKTVPSTDTQYF. DNA of the CDR3: TGTGCCAGCAGCAAGACAGTCCCATCCACAGATACGCAGTATTTT.

The chain uses TRBV7-3 and TRBJ2-7, with 10 bases that match TRBD1. The V and J ends lost 2 bases and 2 bases, in that order; junction bases with no gene match: 18. Per the germline V gene, CDR1 is SGHTA and CDR2 is FQGTGA. The CDR3 runs to 20 residues. The CDR3 is CASSLLRRTGGAIKAYEQYF. For the CDR3, the DNA is TGTGCCAGCAGCTTACTTCGAAGGACAGGGGGGGCAATCAAAGCCTACGAGCAGTACTTC.

This clone was recorded only once. The CDR3 DNA follows: TGTGCCAGCAGTTATCAGGGTTACGAGCAGTACTTC. Protein product: CASSYQGYEQYF. The V gene is TRBV11-3, the J gene TRBJ2-7; D may be TRBD1 (5 bases). Trimming left V 6 bases short and J 4 bases short, with 10 bases between. The CDR3 length is 12 residues. Germline V gives CDR1 SGHNT, CDR2 YENEEA.

J is TRBJ2-1 and V is TRBV7-2, with a weak D call TRBD2 (5 bases). Germline V gene lookup returns CDR1 SGHTA and CDR2 FQGNSA. Between the trimmed V and J ends, which lost 5 bases and 4 bases, there was a span of 9 bases. CDR3 size: 13 residues. The CDR3: CASSLSGYNEQFF. The CDR3 DNA reads TGTGCCAGCAGCCTCTCGGGATACAATGAGCAGTTCTTC.

The count of this clone is one. This rearrangement joins TRBV7-2 to TRBJ2-1; 7 bases line up with TRBD2. Germline CDR1 and CDR2: SGHTA and FQGNSA. J was trimmed by 4 bases and V by 4 bases; bases with no gene match: 13. The CDR3 spans 17 residues. CDR3 in amino acids: CASSSEELWGGYNEQFF. CDR3 nucleotide sequence: TGTGCCAGCAGCTCAGAAGAGCTCTGGGGGGGGTACAATGAGCAGTTCTTC.

The chain couples TRBV9 to TRBJ1-5; D perhaps matches TRBD1 (6 bases). The ends were cut back, 0 bases at V and 6 bases at J, with 13 bases in the middle. From germline, CDR1 is SGDLS and CDR2 YYNGEE. The CDR3 sequence is 15 residues long. This CDR3 is CASSVDAGGGQPQHF. CDR3 DNA sequence: TGTGCCAGCAGCGTAGACGCGGGGGGCGGTCAGCCCCAGCATTTT.

The chain recombines TRBV28 with TRBJ1-2, with D maybe TRBD1 (6 bases). The V gene lost 7 bases and the J gene lost 6 bases, with 15 bases spanning the gap. Germline CDR1 reads MDHEN; CDR2 reads SYDVKM. This CDR3 is 13 amino acids long. CDR3 protein: CASTFAGGHGYTF. The CDR3 coding sequence is TGTGCCAGCACCTTCGCGGGGGGGCATGGCTACACCTTC.

CDR3 bases: TGTGCCAGCAGTCCCCACCGCGGGAGCGCAGATACGCAGTATTTT. Its protein is CASSPHRGSADTQYF. The chain has TRBV28 and TRBJ2-3, with TRBD2 matching over 7 bases. This CDR3 spans 15 amino acids. V dropped 5 bases and J dropped 4; count of bases not matched to a gene: 9. Germline CDR1 and CDR2: MDHEN and SYDVKM.

The gene calls are TRBV2 and TRBJ1-2; D perhaps matches TRBD1 (6 bases). Trimming removed 2 bases from V and 7 bases from J, with 11 bases in between. The germline gives CDR1 SNHLY, CDR2 FYNNEI. This CDR3 region has 13 residues. In DNA form, the CDR3 reads TGTGCCAGCAGTGAAAACAGGGCCGCTGGCTACACCTTC. It specifies CASSENRAAGYTF.

The chain links TRBV14 to TRBJ2-7, with 8 positions matching TRBD2. The ends lost 0 bases at V and 3 bases at J; junction bases unmatched: 16. Germline CDR1 SGHDN, CDR2 FVKESK. This CDR3 spans 19 amino acids. The CDR3 coding sequence is TGTGCCAGCAGCCAAGAGAGGGATCCTATTAGCGGGGCACACTACGAGCAGTACTTC. Its translation is CASSQERDPISGAHYEQYF.

J is TRBJ1-4 and V is TRBV7-9; 8 bases agree with TRBD1. This CDR3 spans 14 amino acids. The germline V gene encodes CDR1 SEHNR and CDR2 FQNEAQ (reference sequence). J gave up 6 bases and V 6 bases, and 6 bases lay outside the gene matches. In nucleotides, the CDR3 is TGTGCCAGCAGTTTGACAGGGGTAGATGAAAAACTGTTTTTT. Residues: CASSLTGVDEKLFF.

The chain joins TRBV11-1 to TRBJ2-1; the match to TRBD2 covers 12 bases. The CDR3 runs to 17 residues. Germline CDR1 and CDR2: SGHAT and FQDESV (reference sequence). V trimming: 5 bases; J trimming: 5 bases; junction bases outside the gene matches: 10. The CDR3 nucleotides read TGTGCCAGCAGCCCCTCACTTCTAGCGGGGGGGAACAATGAGCAGTTCTTC. Protein: CASSPSLLAGGNNEQFF.

The V call is TRBV28, the J call TRBJ1-2, with 8 nucleotides matching TRBD1. The V gene's germline CDR1 is MDHEN and CDR2 SYDVKM. V lost 5 bases to trimming and J lost 4 bases; unmatched junction nucleotides: 6. This CDR3 is 14 amino acids long. CDR3 in DNA: TGTGCCAGCAGTCTAACAGGACAGGGCTATGGCTACACCTTC. Amino acid sequence: CASSLTGQGYGYTF.